These 29 T cell receptor beta chains came from one sample sequenced in a study of neurological immune-mediated disorders. TCRdb passed the 5' RACE reads through MiXCR, listing each CDR3 protein once. The sample shows tens of thousands of distinct CDR3 sequences, around 10% of them seen only once. The sequenced sample was CD4+ T cells from blood. The receptors stem from a woman aged 25 to 39 with HTLV-1-associated myelopathy (HAM/TSP).

This chain joins TRBV7-9 and TRBJ1-2; no firm D call. With 3 bases removed from V and 0 bases from J, the gap between germline ends came to 5 bases. CDR1 and CDR2 (germline): SEHNR, FQNEAQ (reference sequence). The CDR3 is 13 amino acids. This chain's CDR3 is CASSFGSNYGYTF. DNA of the CDR3: TGTGCCAGCAGCTTTGGTTCTAACTATGGCTACACCTTC.

This clonotype was counted many times. The chain recombines TRBV5-1 with TRBJ2-4; the D gene is possibly TRBD2 (6 bases). V was clipped by 0 bases and J by 5 bases, with 18 bases between them. CDR1 is SGHRS and CDR2 is YFSETQ in the germline V gene. The length of the CDR3 is 17 residues. The CDR3 reads CASSLGPFGGGENIQYF. CDR3 bases: TGCGCCAGCAGCTTGGGCCCCTTCGGGGGTGGCGAAAACATTCAGTACTTC.

The chain recombines TRBV18 with TRBJ1-2, with D hard to call. The germline V and J ends were trimmed by 0 bases and 4 bases, with 9 bases remaining between them. The CDR3 spans 14 residues. Germline lookup yields CDR1 KGHSH and CDR2 LQKENI. The CDR3 DNA reads as TGTGCCAGCTCACCACCGTGGGATTTCTATGGCTACACCTTC. It specifies CASSPPWDFYGYTF.

This clonotype was recorded many times. The chain links TRBV6-1 to TRBJ2-1; tentatively, D is TRBD1 or TRBD2 (5 bases each). Per the germline V gene, CDR1 is MNHNS and CDR2 is SASEGT. With 8 bases removed from V and 6 bases from J, the gap between germline ends came to 11 bases. This CDR3 has 12 residues. Here the CDR3 reads CASRGPVNEQFF. The CDR3 region has the DNA TGTGCCAGCCGGGGACCCGTCAATGAGCAGTTCTTC.

This clonotype was observed at least ten times. The V call is TRBV7-9, the J call TRBJ2-1; TRBD2 aligns across 10 bases. Germline CDR1 reads SEHNR; CDR2 reads FQNEAQ (reference sequence). The CDR3 totals 16 residues. V shed 5 bases, J shed 6 bases, and the junction held 10 bases outside the gene matches. In nucleotides, the CDR3 is TGTGCCAGCAGCATCGTGGGGAGCGGGGGGGCCAATGAGCAGTTCTTC. Protein: CASSIVGSGGANEQFF.

This clonotype was detected many times. J is TRBJ1-5 and V is TRBV20-1; D is perhaps TRBD1 (6 bases). V gave up 5 bases and J gave up 9 bases, with 26 bases separating them. The germline V gene encodes CDR1 DFQATT and CDR2 SNEGSKA (reference sequence). This CDR3 contains 16 residues. The CDR3 loop is CSAQRGQGAGSRPQHF. In DNA form, the CDR3 reads TGCAGTGCTCAACGGGGGCAAGGGGCCGGGAGTCGGCCCCAGCATTTT.

This clonotype was counted at least ten times. The chain links TRBV20-1 to TRBJ2-4; 9 nucleotides agree with TRBD2. The CDR3 loop spans 11 amino acids. V gave up 6 bases and J gave up 8 bases; unmatched junction bases: 2. Looked up from germline, CDR1 is DFQATT and CDR2 is SNEGSKA (reference sequence). The chain's CDR3 is CSAASGDIQYF. The CDR3 DNA is TGCAGTGCCGCTAGCGGGGACATTCAGTACTTC.

This clonotype was recorded many times. This chain uses TRBV3-1 with TRBJ1-1; TRBD1 is a possible D gene (5 bases). The V gene lost 5 bases and the J gene lost 11 bases, with 15 bases spanning the gap. Germline V gene lookup returns CDR1 LGHDT and CDR2 YNNKEL (reference sequence). The CDR3 is 12 residues long. DNA of the CDR3: TGTGCCAGCAGCGTTGACAGTCGATCGGCTTTCTTT. It yields the protein CASSVDSRSAFF.

As for this clonotype: The junction does not match germline at one end; this may be a read error. V is TRBV7-2 and J is TRBJ2-1; TRBD2 might be the D (6 bases). The germline gives CDR1 SGHTA, CDR2 FQGNSA. This CDR3 has 13 residues. The CDR3 loop reads CASSYAQGTEKFF. CDR3 nucleotides: TGTGCCAGCAGCTATGCTCAAGGGACTGAGAAGTTCTTC.

This clonotype has ten or more counts. V gene TRBV5-1 combines with J gene TRBJ2-1; 11 bases agree with TRBD2. This CDR3 contains 14 residues. The ends lost 1 base at V and 8 bases at J; junction bases unmatched: 2. The germline V gene has CDR1 SGHRS and CDR2 YFSETQ. The CDR3 coding sequence is TGCGCCAGCAGCTTGCCGACTAGCGGGGATGAGCAGTTCTTC. Its protein is CASSLPTSGDEQFF.

Worth noting for this clonotype: At one end the junction does not follow the germline gene, possibly because of a read error. The J gene is TRBJ1-2, the V gene TRBV6-6; possibly TRBD1 for D (5 bases). This CDR3 has 13 amino acids. Germline V lookup: CDR1 MNHNY, CDR2 SVGAGI (reference sequence). The CDR3 region is CDSSPIRRDGYNF. In DNA, the CDR3 is TGTGACAGCAGCCCAATACGGCGGGACGGCTACAACTTC.

The table lists this clonotype with many counts. The chain links TRBV6-6 to TRBJ2-1; D gene uncertain. In germline, CDR1 is MNHNY, CDR2 SVGAGI (reference sequence). Trimming shortened V by 2 bases and J by 5 bases, and 4 bases separated the two germline ends. The CDR3 sequence is 12 residues long. DNA of the CDR3: TGTGCCAGCAGTTACGCGCACAATGAGCAGTTCTTC. Translation gives CASSYAHNEQFF.

This clonotype is medium-sized within its sample. The V gene is TRBV5-1, the J gene TRBJ2-1; D not certain. V gave up 2 bases and J gave up 7 bases, with 13 bases separating them. CDR1 SGHRS and CDR2 YFSETQ come from the germline V gene. The CDR3 loop spans 14 amino acids. CDR3 sequence: CASSFAQSHNEQFF. The CDR3 bases are TGCGCCAGCAGCTTTGCCCAGTCTCATAATGAGCAGTTCTTC. Full variable domain (outside the CDR3, taken from reference TRBV5-1 and TRBJ2-1): KAGVTQTPRYLIKTRGQQVTLSCSPISGHRSVSWYQQTPGQGLQFLFEYFSETQRNKGNFPGRFSGRQFSNSRSEMNVSTLELGDSALYLCASSFAQSHNEQFFGPGTRLTVL.

The rearrangement uses TRBV7-9 and TRBJ2-1; D call uncertain. Germline V gene lookup returns CDR1 SEHNR and CDR2 FQNEAQ (reference sequence). This CDR3 comprises 14 residues. Trimming stripped 6 bases from V and 8 bases from J, with 17 bases between. CDR3 nucleotide sequence: TGTGCCAGCAGTGTCCCGGGTCTCATGGATGAGCAGTTCTTC. Translation gives CASSVPGLMDEQFF.

Points on this clonotype: This may come from a read error, since a much larger clone is one base off. The chain carries TRBV7-9 and TRBJ1-5, with TRBD1 as a possible D gene (5 bases). There are 15 residues in the CDR3. Looked up from germline, CDR1 is SEHNR and CDR2 is FQNEAQ (reference sequence). This chain's CDR3 is CASSLGGYSNQPHHF. The CDR3 region has the DNA TGTGCCAGCAGCTTAGGGGGGTATAGCAATCAGCCCCATCATTTT.

The chain carries TRBV6-5 and TRBJ1-1, with a tentative D call TRBD1 (6 bases). The CDR3 runs to 13 residues. The germline V and J ends were trimmed by 4 bases and 6 bases, with 12 bases remaining between them. Germline V lookup: CDR1 MNHEY, CDR2 SVGAGI. This CDR3 reads CASSLTGGPEAFF. For the CDR3, the DNA is TGTGCCAGCAGTTTAACTGGGGGCCCTGAAGCTTTCTTT.

A remark on this clonotype: The limits of the CDR3 on the DNA are not certain, so only TCRdb's listed CDR3 is given. This rearrangement joins TRBV7-9 to TRBJ1-2; the table calls TRBD1, which could not be checked here. The CDR3 comprises 21 residues, both ends counted. CDR1 is SEHNR, CDR2 FQNEAQ, per germline (reference sequence). CDR3 loop: CASSFYICSASDRTGIGGCTF.

This clonotype came up many times. This sequence joins TRBV5-1 and TRBJ1-1, with 9 bases matching TRBD1. Germline V CDR1 and CDR2: SGHRS, YFSETQ. V dropped 0 bases and J dropped 4; count of bases not matched to a gene: 22. This CDR3 has 21 residues. The CDR3 loop reads CASSLVVFDPGTGSFGTEAFF. CDR3 bases: TGCGCCAGCAGCTTGGTTGTTTTTGACCCCGGGACAGGGTCCTTCGGCACTGAAGCTTTCTTT. Drawing the rest from reference TRBV5-1 and TRBJ1-1, the complete variable domain is KAGVTQTPRYLIKTRGQQVTLSCSPISGHRSVSWYQQTPGQGLQFLFEYFSETQRNKGNFPGRFSGRQFSNSRSEMNVSTLELGDSALYLCASSLVVFDPGTGSFGTEAFFGQGTRLTVV.

Many counts were recorded for this clonotype. The chain recombines TRBV7-2 with TRBJ2-1; D assignment may be TRBD1 or TRBD2 (5 bases each). The CDR3 extends over 15 amino acids. V was clipped by 5 bases and J by 5 bases, with 16 bases between them. The germline gives CDR1 SGHTA, CDR2 FQGNSA. CDR3 sequence (DNA): TGTGCCAGCAGCCCCCGAGACAGAGGGAACAATGAGCAGTTCTTC. Translated: CASSPRDRGNNEQFF.

This clonotype occurred many times. The chain is built from TRBV6-5 and TRBJ1-5; 11 bases line up with TRBD1. The CDR3 totals 16 residues. Germline V gives CDR1 MNHEY, CDR2 SVGAGI. Trimming removed 4 bases from V and 4 bases from J; junction bases left unmatched: 6. CDR3 protein: CASSSGQGAWNQPQHF. In DNA form, the CDR3 reads TGTGCCAGCAGTTCTGGACAGGGGGCTTGGAATCAGCCCCAGCATTTT.

This clonotype came up many times. The rearrangement joins TRBV3-1 to TRBJ2-3; 9 positions match TRBD2. The CDR3 has 15 residues. Germline V CDR1 and CDR2: LGHDT, YNNKEL (reference sequence). The V segment lost 5 bases and the J segment 3 bases; nucleotides outside the gene matches: 6. The CDR3 region is CASSSRGGGTDTQYF. The CDR3, as DNA: TGTGCCAGCAGCTCGCGGGGGGGCGGTACAGATACGCAGTATTTT.

This rearrangement joins TRBV19 to TRBJ2-6; possible D gene TRBD2, 5 bases. Trimming removed 5 bases at V and 1 base at J, with 21 bases between. This CDR3 has 19 amino acids. Germline CDR1 and CDR2: LNHDA and SQIVND (reference sequence). Written as DNA, the CDR3 is TGTGCCAGTAGTGCCCGAGGGTCCGTGGGCTTATCTGGGGCCAACGTCCTGACTTTC. This codes for CASSARGSVGLSGANVLTF.

There are many counts of this clonotype. The CDR3 region has the DNA TGTGCCAGCAGCTTAGCCCGAGGGGGCGGTACTGAAGCTTTCTTT. Protein product: CASSLARGGGTEAFF. V usage is TRBV7-2 and J usage is TRBJ1-1, with 7 bases that match TRBD1. CDR1 and CDR2 from the germline V gene are SGHTA and FQGNSA. V gave up 0 bases and J gave up 5 bases; unmatched junction bases: 6. The CDR3 is made up of 15 amino acids.

Judged by abundance, this clonotype is medium-sized. This chain uses TRBV20-1 with TRBJ1-1; possibly TRBD1 for D (6 bases). V lost 3 bases and J lost 9, with 17 bases in between. This CDR3 has 13 amino acids. The germline gives CDR1 DFQATT, CDR2 SNEGSKA (reference sequence). The CDR3: CSARVVPGAQAFF. The CDR3 nucleotides are TGCAGTGCTAGGGTGGTCCCGGGGGCGCAAGCTTTCTTT.

This clonotype has ten or more counts. The rearrangement uses TRBV20-1 and TRBJ2-3; D is possibly TRBD2 (6 bases). CDR1 DFQATT and CDR2 SNEGSKA come from the germline V gene (reference sequence). This CDR3 has 14 amino acids. V lost 0 bases to trimming and J lost 7 bases, with 14 bases between them. The CDR3: CSAREGGAKNTQYF. The DNA for the CDR3 is TGCAGTGCTAGAGAAGGCGGGGCGAAGAATACGCAGTATTTT.

This clonotype has at least ten counts. The chain carries TRBV5-5 and TRBJ1-2; 7 bases fit TRBD1. Trimming cost V 5 bases and J 7 bases; bases outside gene matches: 8. CDR1 SGHKS and CDR2 YYEKEE come from the germline V gene (reference sequence). The CDR3 has 13 amino acids. The CDR3 DNA is TGTGCCAGCAGGAGGGACAGCCCTAGTGGCTACACCTTC. This sequence encodes CASRRDSPSGYTF.

The chain carries TRBV18 and TRBJ2-2; D is possibly TRBD1 (6 bases). V gave up 1 base and J gave up 2 bases, with 8 bases separating them. The CDR3 is made up of 15 amino acids. Germline assignment: CDR1 KGHSH and CDR2 LQKENI. The CDR3 reads CASSPRQANTGELFF. The CDR3 DNA reads as TGTGCCAGCTCACCACGACAGGCCAACACCGGGGAGCTGTTTTTT.

This clonotype was seen ten or more times. The chain recombines TRBV20-1 with TRBJ1-1; D not certain. The CDR3 loop spans 14 amino acids. The germline V gene encodes CDR1 DFQATT and CDR2 SNEGSKA (reference sequence). V was pared by 7 bases and J by 5 bases, with 20 bases between. The CDR3 DNA reads as TGCAGTGTTTCCCGCATAGACGGCGGTACTGAAGCTTTCTTT. It encodes CSVSRIDGGTEAFF.

This clonotype was found many times. V usage is TRBV12-3 or TRBV12-4 and J usage is TRBJ2-7, with 8 positions matching TRBD1. The J segment lost 3 bases and the V segment lost 4 bases, leaving 11 bases of the junction unmatched. The CDR3 loop spans 16 amino acids. CDR3 sequence: CASSSYAGTGGYEQYF. CDR3 nucleotides: TGTGCCAGCAGTTCGTATGCCGGGACAGGCGGCTACGAGCAGTACTTC.